The clone carrying this T cell receptor beta chain was found once. Antigen specificity is unknown. Germline CDR1 reads LNHDA; CDR2 reads SQIVND (reference sequence). The CDR3 contains 16 residues. The junction had 8 bases not matched to a gene; V was cut back by 0 bases and J by 3 bases. This sample was taken from a study of type 1 and type 2 diabetes patients. Study-wide points: In CD4+ and CD8+ T cells, type 2 diabetes diversity exceeded type 1. With limited T2D and control samples, some T1D-only expanded clones may not be T1D-specific.

Approximately 9.5 milliliters of peripheral blood were collected from each participant. Genomic DNA was the PCR template. A primer set of 30 forward and 13 reverse primers amplified the CDR3. One entry per CDR3 protein results from TCRdb running MiXCR on the multiplex PCR reads. Seen here are about 290,000 distinct CDR3 sequences, roughly 44% observed once, and the top ten hold roughly 13%. V and J are TRBV19 and TRBJ2-7; 7 bases map to TRBD2. The sequencing sample was made of peripheral blood mononuclear cells (PBMCs). This receptor was obtained from a young man with type 2 diabetes. Here the CDR3 reads CASSIDLSGRGYEQYF. DNA of the CDR3: TGTGCCAGTAGTATAGATCTATCAGGGAGGGGCTACGAGCAGTACTTC.